The 3 T cell receptor beta chains below all came from one sample that was sequenced in a study of graft-versus-host responses after intestinal transplantation. Some clones are missing from TCRdb's copy, which holds only in-frame ones; the method was immunoSEQ multiplex PCR. The data contain about 64,000 clones, roughly 92% of them singletons. Sequenced here: bone marrow, sampled nearly 750 days after intestinal transplantation. These receptors were obtained from a human patient who received an intestinal transplant, so some T cells may come from the graft donor.

CDR3 sequence reads: CASSVMGQLQETQYF. In DNA form, the CDR3 reads TGCGCCAGCAGTGTGATGGGACAGCTTCAAGAGACCCAGTACTTC. The rearrangement links TRBV5-1 to TRBJ2-5; 7 nucleotides agree with TRBD1. After removal of 5 bases from V and 2 bases from J, the junction contained 9 bases not matched to a gene. The CDR3 loop spans 15 amino acids. Per germline, CDR1 SGHRS and CDR2 YFSETQ.

The chain employs TRBV5-6 and TRBJ2-1; unclear D gene. The germline V gene encodes CDR1 SGHDT and CDR2 YYEEEE. This CDR3 spans 13 amino acids. V was pared by 0 bases and J by 6 bases, with 7 bases between. The CDR3 region is CASSLVGANEQFF. The CDR3 nucleotides read TGTGCCAGCAGCTTGGTCGGAGCCAATGAGCAGTTCTTC.

V is TRBV28 and J is TRBJ2-1, with D maybe TRBD2 (5 bases). The germline gives CDR1 MDHEN, CDR2 SYDVKM. Trimming removed 7 bases from V and 4 bases from J, with 20 bases in between. This CDR3 spans 16 amino acids. For the CDR3, the DNA is TGTGCCAGCACCCAAAGGAGCGGCCCCACGTACAATGAGCAGTTCTTC. Its translation: CASTQRSGPTYNEQFF.